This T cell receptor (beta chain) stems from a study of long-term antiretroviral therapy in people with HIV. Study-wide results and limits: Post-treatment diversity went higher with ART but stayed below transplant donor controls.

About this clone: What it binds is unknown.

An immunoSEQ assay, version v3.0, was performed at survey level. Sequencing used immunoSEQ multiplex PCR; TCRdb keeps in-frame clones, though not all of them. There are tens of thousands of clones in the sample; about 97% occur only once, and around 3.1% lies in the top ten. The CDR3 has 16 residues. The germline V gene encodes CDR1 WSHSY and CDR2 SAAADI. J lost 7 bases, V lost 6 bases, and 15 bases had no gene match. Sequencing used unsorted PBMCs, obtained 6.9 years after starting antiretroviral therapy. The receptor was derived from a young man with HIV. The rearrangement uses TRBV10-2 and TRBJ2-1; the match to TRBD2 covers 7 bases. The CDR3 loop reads CASRDRWGGRTNEQFF. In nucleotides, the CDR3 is TGCGCCAGCAGGGACCGTTGGGGAGGGAGGACGAATGAGCAGTTCTTC.